These 9 T cell receptor beta chains were sequenced from one sample in a study of T cells in Graves' hyperthyroidism and ophthalmopathy. RNA transcripts served as the template for amplifying TCR beta CDR3 regions. First-round RT-PCR targeting the TCR CDR3 was performed with the HTBI primer set. TCRdb redid the calling of the multiplex PCR reads with MiXCR, one entry per CDR3 protein. The repertoire has hundreds of thousands of distinct CDR3 sequences, about 35% of them found once; the top ten carry around 30%. Specimen: blood. The receptor set was obtained from a middle-aged woman with Graves' hyperthyroidism.

V and J are TRBV7-2 and TRBJ1-1, with 8 bases fitting TRBD1. V trimming: 5 bases; J trimming: 0 bases; junction bases outside the gene matches: 11. The CDR3 has 17 residues. The germline V gene encodes CDR1 SGHTA and CDR2 FQGNSA. In nucleotides, the CDR3 is TGTGCCAGCAGCCCCAGAACAGGGGGATACATGAACACTGAAGCTTTCTTT. Protein: CASSPRTGGYMNTEAFF. The full variable domain, in which reference TRBV7-2 and TRBJ1-1 provide the parts outside the CDR3, is GAGVSQSPSNKVTEKGKDVELRCDPISGHTALYWYRQSLGQGLEFLIYFQGNSAPDKSGLPSDRFSAERTGGSVSTLTIQRTQQEDSAVYLCASSPRTGGYMNTEAFFGQGTRLTVV.

This clonotype was seen repeatedly, ten times or more. The rearrangement links TRBV7-2 to TRBJ1-2; D gene ambiguous. Per the germline V gene, CDR1 is SGHTA and CDR2 is FQGNSA. The CDR3 extends over 13 amino acids. The germline V and J ends were trimmed by 2 bases and 9 bases, with 13 bases remaining between them. CDR3 protein: CASSLPGATRYTF. The CDR3 region has the DNA TGTGCCAGCAGCTTACCAGGAGCGACGCGCTACACCTTC.

Many counts were recorded for this clonotype. The chain employs TRBV6-5 and TRBJ1-2, with TRBD1 matching over 8 bases. After removal of 8 bases from V and 3 bases from J, the junction contained 8 bases not matched to a gene. Germline assignment: CDR1 MNHEY and CDR2 SVGAGI. The CDR3 extends over 14 amino acids. The CDR3: CASYRQGTHYGYTF. The CDR3 nucleotides read TGTGCCAGCTACCGACAGGGGACACACTATGGCTACACCTTC.

The chain recombines TRBV14 with TRBJ1-1; 9 nucleotides line up with TRBD1. The CDR3 consists of 17 residues. J lost 1 base, V lost 8 bases, and 14 bases had no gene match. Per germline, CDR1 SGHDN and CDR2 FVKESK. The CDR3 DNA follows: TGTGCCAGCTCACGGGGACAGGGAAAACCTTCGAACACTGAAGCTTTCTTT. This gives the protein CASSRGQGKPSNTEAFF. Combining the CDR3 with reference TRBV14 and TRBJ1-1 gives the whole variable domain EAGVTQFPSHSVIEKGQTVTLRCDPISGHDNLYWYRRVMGKEIKFLLHFVKESKQDESGMPNNRFLAERTGGTYSTLKVQPAELEDSGVYFCASSRGQGKPSNTEAFFGQGTRLTVV.

This clonotype was seen a single time. A much larger clone differs by one base, so this may be a read error. V usage is TRBV20-1 and J usage is TRBJ2-7; perhaps TRBD2 as D (5 bases). Germline values: CDR1 DFQATT, CDR2 SNEGSKA (reference sequence). This CDR3 is built from 16 residues. CDR3 in amino acids: CSARDLGPGRSDDQYF. The CDR3, as DNA: TGCAGTGCTAGAGATCTCGGTCCGGGAAGGTCCGACGATCAGTACTTC.

The chain combines TRBV7-6 with TRBJ2-1; perhaps D is TRBD1 or TRBD2 (5 bases each). The CDR3 loop spans 13 amino acids. Trimming left V 6 bases short and J 3 bases short, with 9 bases between. Germline assignment: CDR1 SGHVS and CDR2 FNYEAQ. The CDR3 region is CASRGDVYNEQFF. CDR3 nucleotides: TGTGCCAGCAGGGGGGATGTCTACAATGAGCAGTTCTTC.

This clonotype was seen ten or more times. Germline is not matched at one junction end, which may reflect a read error. The rearrangement uses TRBV25-1 and TRBJ1-5, with no clear D. This CDR3 contains 13 residues. CDR1 and CDR2 from the germline V gene are MGHDK and SYGVNS. In DNA, the CDR3 is TGTGCCAGCAGTGCCGGCAGCACTCAGCCCCAGCATTTT. Protein sequence: CASSAGSTQPQHF.

This clonotype was recorded a few times. The V gene is TRBV20-1, the J gene TRBJ1-5; TRBD1 is a possible D gene (5 bases). In germline, CDR1 is DFQATT, CDR2 SNEGSKA (reference sequence). The CDR3 is 18 residues long. V dropped 0 bases and J dropped 2 bases, with 20 bases sitting between them. The CDR3: CSARDGRVGGVGNQPQHF. For the CDR3, the DNA is TGCAGTGCTAGAGATGGAAGGGTTGGAGGGGTTGGCAATCAGCCCCAGCATTTT.

At least ten counts were recorded for this clonotype. The gene calls are TRBV24-1 and TRBJ1-5, with D hard to call. The CDR3 has 13 residues. Germline V gene data show CDR1 as KGHDR and CDR2 as SFDVKD. V lost 11 bases and J 0 bases, leaving 10 bases between the germline ends. The CDR3 DNA is TGTGCCATTCGGTGGGATAGCAATCAGCCCCAGCATTTT. This encodes CAIRWDSNQPQHF.